This T cell receptor beta chain was sequenced for a study of OX40 agonist ivuxolimab in advanced cancers. In the study overall: Every patient in dose escalation had hepatocellular carcinoma, melanoma, renal cell or head and neck cancer.

Regarding the study as a whole: Clonal expansion was seen in CD4+ and CD8+ blood T cells by week 6 at 0.1 to 3.0 mg/kg.

As for this clone: Antigen: not known.

Deletions cut 4 bases from V and 8 bases from J, with 14 bases between. This CDR3 region has 13 residues. The germline CDR1 and CDR2 sequences are SNHLY and FYNNEI. Sequenced by immunoSEQ multiplex PCR; TCRdb stores in-frame clones only, minus some. The sample has just over 15,000 clones; about 60% are singletons. The chain links TRBV2 to TRBJ1-2, with D hard to call. Here the sequenced sample was CD4+ or CD8+ T cells sorted from blood, taken in a trial of the OX40 agonist ivuxolimab. This TCR was sampled from an adult with an advanced solid tumor such as melanoma, head and neck, liver or kidney cancer. CDR3 region: CASSGGEGVGYTF. Here the CDR3 DNA reads TGTGCCAGCAGTGGTGGAGAAGGCGTGGGCTACACCTTC. Using reference TRBV2 and TRBJ1-2 for the parts outside the CDR3, the full variable domain is EPEVTQTPSHQVTQMGQEVILRCVPISNHLYFYWYRQILGQKVEFLVSFYNNEISEKSEIFDDQFSVERPDGSNFTLKIRSTKLEDSAMYFCASSGGEGVGYTFGSGTRLTVV.